One and the same sample provided the 16 T cell receptor beta chains below, sequenced in a study of T cell responses to AZD1222 COVID-19 vaccine. The protocol was immunoSEQ multiplex PCR, while the TCRdb copy is restricted to in-frame clones and leaves out a portion. The sample gives about 60,000 clones, 75% to 95% of which show up once; roughly 6% is in the top ten. Sequenced here: peripheral blood, sampled 28 days after the second dose of the MenACWY control vaccine. The receptors derive from an adult who received the MenACWY meningococcal vaccine as a control.

This sequence joins TRBV9 and TRBJ2-1; 14 bases map to TRBD2. Unmatched junction bases numbered 5, after V lost 4 bases and J lost 5 bases. The CDR3 length is 16 residues. The germline CDR1 and CDR2 sequences are SGDLS and YYNGEE. The CDR3, as DNA: TGTGCCAGCAGCCCGAGACTAGCGGGAGGGAACAATGAGCAGTTCTTC. Translated: CASSPRLAGGNNEQFF.

The count of this clone is one. The chain employs TRBV11-2 and TRBJ2-7, with 10 positions matching TRBD2. Germline loops: CDR1 SGHAT, CDR2 FQNNGV. The CDR3 totals 16 residues. Trimming at V came to 4 bases and at J to 4 bases, leaving 10 bases not matched to a gene. CDR3 residues: CASSSWTSGFGYEQYF. The CDR3 DNA follows: TGTGCCAGCAGCTCATGGACTAGCGGCTTCGGGTACGAGCAGTACTTC.

This chain connects TRBV11-3 to TRBJ2-7; 10 bases map to TRBD2. CDR3 size: 14 residues. After removal of 1 base from V and 6 bases from J, the junction contained 3 bases not matched to a gene. Germline CDR1 is SGHNT and CDR2 is YENEEA. In nucleotides, the CDR3 is TGTGCCAGCAGCTTAGCTAGCGGGAGCGTCGAGCAGTACTTC. It specifies CASSLASGSVEQYF.

The chain carries TRBV30 and TRBJ1-2; D perhaps matches TRBD1 (6 bases). The CDR3 has 13 amino acids. Germline V gene sequence: CDR1 GTSNPN, CDR2 SVGIG (reference sequence). Trimming left V 1 base short and J 4 bases short, with 10 bases between. The CDR3 bases are TGTGCCTGGAGTGGTACAGGGAGCTATGGCTACACCTTC. Its protein product is CAWSGTGSYGYTF.

CDR3 sequence reads: CASSSSRTGNIQYF. The CDR3 DNA is TGTGCCAGCAGCTCTAGCCGTACGGGCAACATTCAGTACTTC. This rearrangement joins TRBV7-2 to TRBJ2-4, with D perhaps TRBD2 (5 bases). CDR3 length equals 14 residues. V lost 4 bases and J lost 7, with 14 bases in between. Germline CDR1 SGHTA, CDR2 FQGNSA.

The DNA for the CDR3 is TGTGCCAGCATCGGGGAGGGTCGCGAAAAACTGTTTTTT. Translated: CASIGEGREKLFF. V is TRBV12-3 or TRBV12-4 and J is TRBJ1-4, with D unresolved. The CDR3 spans 13 residues. Trimming removed 7 bases from V and 8 bases from J, with 14 bases in between.

The rearrangement joins TRBV28 to TRBJ2-1; unclear D gene. The V end was cut by 7 bases, the J end by 0 bases, with 13 bases between. From germline, CDR1 is MDHEN and CDR2 SYDVKM. The CDR3 extends over 15 amino acids. Here the CDR3 DNA reads TGTGCCAGCACCCAACCGTATAGCTCCTACAATGAGCAGTTCTTC. Its translation: CASTQPYSSYNEQFF.

The chain carries TRBV6-5 and TRBJ2-1; 9 nucleotides match TRBD2. Trimming removed 4 bases from V and 8 bases from J; junction bases left unmatched: 6. Germline CDR1 reads MNHEY; CDR2 reads SVGAGI. This CDR3 region has 14 residues. CDR3 nucleotides: TGTGCCAGCAGTTTGAGCGGGAGGTATTATGAGCAGTTCTTC. It codes for CASSLSGRYYEQFF.

This sequence joins TRBV27 and TRBJ2-1; 11 nucleotides match TRBD2. Germline lookup yields CDR1 MNHEY and CDR2 SMNVEV (reference sequence). The junction had 7 bases not matched to a gene; V was cut back by 0 bases and J by 9 bases. The CDR3 extends over 16 amino acids. The CDR3 protein is CASSLSRTSGLGEQFF. The CDR3 coding sequence is TGTGCCAGCAGTTTATCACGGACTAGCGGGTTGGGTGAGCAGTTCTTC.

The rearrangement links TRBV3-1 (or the pseudogene TRBV3-2) to TRBJ2-5; a weak D match, TRBD2 (5 bases). The CDR3 sequence is 15 residues long. Trimming took 2 bases from V and 5 from J, leaving 15 bases between them. CDR1 is LGHDT, CDR2 YNNKEL, per germline (reference sequence). CDR3 DNA sequence: TGTGCCAGCAGCCAAATAATAGCGATGGGGGAGACCCAGTACTTC. Residues: CASSQIIAMGETQYF.

V is TRBV6-5 and J is TRBJ1-1; perhaps TRBD1 as D (6 bases). This CDR3 has 14 amino acids. CDR1 is MNHEY and CDR2 is SVGAGI in the germline V gene. Between the trimmed V and J ends, which lost 6 bases and 0 bases, there was a span of 11 bases. The CDR3 protein is CASRETGLNTEAFF. The CDR3 DNA is TGTGCCAGCAGAGAGACAGGCCTGAACACTGAAGCTTTCTTT.

The chain carries TRBV29-1 and TRBJ1-3, with 7 nucleotides matching TRBD1. Trimming took 4 bases from V and 3 from J; bases not matched to a gene: 9. CDR3 length: 15 residues. Germline V gene lookup returns CDR1 SQVTM and CDR2 ANQGSEA. CDR3 nucleotides: TGCAGCGTTGGCTGGACAGGACAAGGTGGAAACACCATATATTTT. Translation gives CSVGWTGQGGNTIYF.

This chain connects TRBV6-2 or TRBV6-3 to TRBJ2-7; perhaps D is TRBD1 or TRBD2 (5 bases each). The CDR3 runs 14 residues. V shed 6 bases and J shed 0 bases, with 12 bases lying between them. Germline lookup yields CDR1 MNHEY and CDR2 SVGEGT. The CDR3 sequence is CASSHPGHSYEQYF. In DNA form, the CDR3 reads TGTGCCAGCAGCCATCCGGGGCACTCCTACGAGCAGTACTTC.

The chain recombines TRBV6-5 with TRBJ1-5, with D unclear. CDR1 and CDR2 (germline): MNHEY, SVGAGI. The CDR3 runs 15 residues. V lost 6 bases and J lost 0, with 12 bases in between. Written as DNA, the CDR3 is TGTGCCAGCAGCTTCGCAGGTCCTAGCAATCAGCCCCAGCATTTT. This codes for CASSFAGPSNQPQHF.

The rearrangement uses TRBV5-6 and TRBJ1-2, with a tentative D call TRBD1 (6 bases). The CDR3 sequence is 14 residues long. V dropped 0 bases and J dropped 7 bases, with 13 bases sitting between them. Germline CDR1 SGHDT, CDR2 YYEEEE. The DNA for the CDR3 is TGTGCCAGCAGCTTGGACAGGGTCGGGCTTGGCTACACCTTC. Translated, it gives CASSLDRVGLGYTF.

V and J are TRBV10-1 and TRBJ2-1, with D unresolved. The length of the CDR3 is 14 residues. The germline gives CDR1 WNHNN, CDR2 SYGVQD (reference sequence). Trimming pared 6 bases from V and 11 bases from J, leaving 20 bases between. The CDR3 DNA is TGCGCCAGCAGCGAAGGGCAAGGATCTAATAAGCAGTTCTTC. Its translation: CASSEGQGSNKQFF.